This TCR beta chain was sequenced during a study of cytomegalovirus exposure and HLA in healthy donors. The CDR3 has 16 amino acids. J was trimmed by 5 bases and V by 0 bases; bases with no gene match: 3. Germline values: CDR1 SGDLS, CDR2 YYNGEE. The assay was immunoSEQ multiplex PCR, and TCRdb's table has in-frame clones only and misses some. The sample has almost 200,000 clones, about 81% seen once. This TCR derives from a woman younger than 45 in good health and CMV-seronegative. The chain employs TRBV9 and TRBJ2-3; 13 nucleotides agree with TRBD2. The sample taken for sequencing was PBMCs. CDR3 sequence (DNA): TGTGCCAGCAGCGTAGGGACTAGCGGGGGCGGAGATACGCAGTATTTT. Its translation: CASSVGTSGGGDTQYF.